This T cell receptor beta chain stems from a study of T cells in pancreatic ductal adenocarcinoma. Points from the study as a whole: No significant tumor-blood clonality difference; means were about 0.1 and 0.065. Results skew toward the minority of patients with early-stage disease.

Assay: immunoSEQ multiplex PCR; the TCRdb copy retains only in-frame clones and omits some. The table shows around 94,000 clones, with about 95% occurring only once. The selected patients with pancreatic ductal adenocarcinoma had surgery but no neoadjuvant therapy. Trimming removed 6 bases from V and 7 bases from J, with 7 bases in between. Per germline, CDR1 MDHEN and CDR2 SYDVKM. The CDR3 runs 11 residues. Turning to this clone: Its antigen is unidentified.

Sequenced input: PBMCs. This receptor was obtained from a human donor with pancreatic ductal adenocarcinoma. This chain connects TRBV28 to TRBJ2-1; no firm D call. In nucleotides, the CDR3 is TGTGCCAGCAGCAAGGAGAATGAGCAGTTCTTC. As protein: CASSKENEQFF.